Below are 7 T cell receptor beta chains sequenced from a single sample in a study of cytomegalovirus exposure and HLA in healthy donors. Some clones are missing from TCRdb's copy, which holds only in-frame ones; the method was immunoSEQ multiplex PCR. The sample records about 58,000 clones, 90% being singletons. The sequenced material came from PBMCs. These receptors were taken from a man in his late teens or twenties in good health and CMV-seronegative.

The CDR3, as DNA: TGTGCCCTCTCAAAAGAGCGGGAGCCTAGTTCCAATGAGCAGTTCTTC. Protein sequence: CALSKEREPSSNEQFF. This chain uses TRBV6-6 with TRBJ2-1, with TRBD2 matching over 8 bases. V shed 11 bases, J shed 6 bases, and the junction held 18 bases outside the gene matches. Germline CDR1 MNHNY, CDR2 SVGAGI (reference sequence). The CDR3 spans 16 residues.

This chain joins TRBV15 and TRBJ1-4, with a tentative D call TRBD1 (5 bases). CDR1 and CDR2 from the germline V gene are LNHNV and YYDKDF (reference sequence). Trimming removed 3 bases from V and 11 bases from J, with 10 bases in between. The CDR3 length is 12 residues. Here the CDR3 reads CATSRGDFKLFF. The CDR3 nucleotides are TGTGCCACCAGCAGGGGGGACTTCAAACTGTTTTTT.

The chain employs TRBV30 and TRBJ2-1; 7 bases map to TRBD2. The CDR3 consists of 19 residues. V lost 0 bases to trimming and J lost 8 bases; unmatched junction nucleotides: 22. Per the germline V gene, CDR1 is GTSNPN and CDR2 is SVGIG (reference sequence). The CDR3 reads CAWSVPGDPAGRLPHEQFF. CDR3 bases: TGTGCCTGGAGTGTACCGGGAGACCCAGCGGGACGCCTCCCTCATGAGCAGTTCTTC.

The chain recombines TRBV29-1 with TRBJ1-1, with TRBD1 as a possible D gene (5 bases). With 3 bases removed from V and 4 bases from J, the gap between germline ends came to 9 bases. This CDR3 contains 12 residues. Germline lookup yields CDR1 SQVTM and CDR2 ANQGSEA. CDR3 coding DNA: TGCAGCGTTGAGTCCGGGGGCACTGAAGCTTTCTTT. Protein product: CSVESGGTEAFF.

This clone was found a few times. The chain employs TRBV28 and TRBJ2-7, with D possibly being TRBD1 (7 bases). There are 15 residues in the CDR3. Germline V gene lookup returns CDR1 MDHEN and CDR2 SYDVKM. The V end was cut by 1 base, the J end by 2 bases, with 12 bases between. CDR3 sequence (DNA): TGTGCCAGCAGTTTATACAGGGGAGGCACCTACGAGCAGTACTTC. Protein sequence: CASSLYRGGTYEQYF.

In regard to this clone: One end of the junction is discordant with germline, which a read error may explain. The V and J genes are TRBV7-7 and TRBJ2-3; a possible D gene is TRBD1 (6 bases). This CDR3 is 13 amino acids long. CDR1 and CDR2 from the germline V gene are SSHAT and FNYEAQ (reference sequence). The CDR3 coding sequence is TGTGCTAGCAGCTTTGGGACATCTGATACGCAGTATTTT. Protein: CASSFGTSDTQYF.

The CDR3 protein is CAISRQGLNTEAFF. CDR3 coding DNA: TGTGCCATCAGCCGACAGGGGCTGAACACTGAAGCTTTCTTT. V and J are TRBV10-3 and TRBJ1-1, with 8 bases identical to TRBD1. CDR3 size: 14 residues. The J segment lost 0 bases and the V segment lost 6 bases, leaving 3 bases of the junction unmatched. CDR1 and CDR2 from the germline V gene are ENHRY and SYGVKD.